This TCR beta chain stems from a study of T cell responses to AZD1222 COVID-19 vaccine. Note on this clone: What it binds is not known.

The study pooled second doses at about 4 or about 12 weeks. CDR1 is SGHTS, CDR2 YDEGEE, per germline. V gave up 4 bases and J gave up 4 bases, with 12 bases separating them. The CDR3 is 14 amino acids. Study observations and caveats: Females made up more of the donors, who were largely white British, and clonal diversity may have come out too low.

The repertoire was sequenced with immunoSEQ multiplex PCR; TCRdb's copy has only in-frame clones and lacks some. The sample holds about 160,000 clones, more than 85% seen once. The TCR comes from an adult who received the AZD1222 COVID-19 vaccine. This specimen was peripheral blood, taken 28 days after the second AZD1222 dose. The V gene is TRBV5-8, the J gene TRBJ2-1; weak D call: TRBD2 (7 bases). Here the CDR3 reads CASSQGGGYNEQFF. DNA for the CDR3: TGTGCCAGCAGCCAAGGGGGGGGGTACAATGAGCAGTTCTTC.